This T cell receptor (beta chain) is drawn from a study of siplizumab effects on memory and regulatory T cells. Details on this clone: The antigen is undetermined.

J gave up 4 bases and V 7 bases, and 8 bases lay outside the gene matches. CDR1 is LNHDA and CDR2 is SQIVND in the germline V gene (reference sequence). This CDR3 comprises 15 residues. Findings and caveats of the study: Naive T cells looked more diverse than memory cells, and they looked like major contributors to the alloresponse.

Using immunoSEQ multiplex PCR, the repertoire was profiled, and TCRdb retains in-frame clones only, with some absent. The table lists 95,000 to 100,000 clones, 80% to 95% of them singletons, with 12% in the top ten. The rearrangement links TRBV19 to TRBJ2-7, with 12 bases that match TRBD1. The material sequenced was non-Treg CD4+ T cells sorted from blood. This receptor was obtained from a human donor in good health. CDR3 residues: CASTLGTGGLYEQYF. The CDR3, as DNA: TGTGCCAGTACCCTTGGGACAGGGGGCCTATACGAGCAGTACTTC.